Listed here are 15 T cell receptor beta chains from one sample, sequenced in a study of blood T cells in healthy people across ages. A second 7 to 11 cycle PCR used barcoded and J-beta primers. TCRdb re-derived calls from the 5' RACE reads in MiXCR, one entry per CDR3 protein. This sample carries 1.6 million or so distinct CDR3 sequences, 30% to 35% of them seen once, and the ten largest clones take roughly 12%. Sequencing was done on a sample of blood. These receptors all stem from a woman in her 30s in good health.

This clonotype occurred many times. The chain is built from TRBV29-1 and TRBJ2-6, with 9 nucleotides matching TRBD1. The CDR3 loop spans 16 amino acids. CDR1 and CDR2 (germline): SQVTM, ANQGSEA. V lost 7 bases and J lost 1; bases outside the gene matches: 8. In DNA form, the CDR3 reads TGCAGCGCAGGACAGGGGACAACTTCTGGGGCCAACGTCCTGACTTTC. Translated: CSAGQGTTSGANVLTF.

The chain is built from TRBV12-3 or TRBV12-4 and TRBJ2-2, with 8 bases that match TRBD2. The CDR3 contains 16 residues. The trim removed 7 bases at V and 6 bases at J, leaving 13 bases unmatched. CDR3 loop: CASNAQRAGGAGELFF. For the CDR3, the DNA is TGTGCCAGCAACGCCCAGAGGGCGGGAGGTGCCGGGGAGCTGTTTTTT.

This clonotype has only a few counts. The CDR3 bases are TGTGCCAGCAGTTTGTTCGGACAGGGAAGCGATACGCAGTATTTT. Translated: CASSLFGQGSDTQYF. The chain has TRBV28 and TRBJ2-3, with 8 bases matching TRBD1. The ends lost 3 bases at V and 6 bases at J; junction bases unmatched: 8. Germline V gene sequence: CDR1 MDHEN, CDR2 SYDVKM. CDR3 length equals 15 residues.

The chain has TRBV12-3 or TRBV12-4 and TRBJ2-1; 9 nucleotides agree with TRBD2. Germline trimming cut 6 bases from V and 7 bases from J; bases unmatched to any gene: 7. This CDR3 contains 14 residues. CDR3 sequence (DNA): TGTGCCAGCAGCCCAAGCGGGGGGAAAAATGAGCAGTTCTTC. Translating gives CASSPSGGKNEQFF.

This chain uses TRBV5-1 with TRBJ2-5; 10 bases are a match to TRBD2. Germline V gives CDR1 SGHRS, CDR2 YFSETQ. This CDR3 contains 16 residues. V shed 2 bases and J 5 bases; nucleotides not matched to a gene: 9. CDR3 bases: TGCGCCAGCAGCTTAGCCAGCGGGGGGGCCGTGGAGACCCAGTACTTC. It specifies CASSLASGGAVETQYF. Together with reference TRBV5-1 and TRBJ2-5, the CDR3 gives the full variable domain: KAGVTQTPRYLIKTRGQQVTLSCSPISGHRSVSWYQQTPGQGLQFLFEYFSETQRNKGNFPGRFSGRQFSNSRSEMNVSTLELGDSALYLCASSLASGGAVETQYFGPGTRLLVL.

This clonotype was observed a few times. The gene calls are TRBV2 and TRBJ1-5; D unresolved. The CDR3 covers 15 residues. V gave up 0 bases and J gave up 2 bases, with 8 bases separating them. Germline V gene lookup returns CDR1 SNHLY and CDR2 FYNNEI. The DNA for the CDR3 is TGTGCCAGCAGTGAAGCGACACTTGGCAATCAGCCCCAGCATTTT. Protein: CASSEATLGNQPQHF.

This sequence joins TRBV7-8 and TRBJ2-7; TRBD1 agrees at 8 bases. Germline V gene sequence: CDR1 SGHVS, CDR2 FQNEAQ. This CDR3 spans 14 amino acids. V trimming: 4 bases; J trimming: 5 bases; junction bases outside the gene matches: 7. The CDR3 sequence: CASSSPGQVHEQYF. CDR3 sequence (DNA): TGTGCCAGCAGCTCCCCGGGACAGGTACACGAGCAGTACTTC.

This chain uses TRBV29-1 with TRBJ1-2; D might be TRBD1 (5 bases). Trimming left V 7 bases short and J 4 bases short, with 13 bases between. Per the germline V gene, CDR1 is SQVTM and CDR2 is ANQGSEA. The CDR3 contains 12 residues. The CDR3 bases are TGCAGCGCACAGGCGCACTCCTATGGCTACACCTTC. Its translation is CSAQAHSYGYTF.

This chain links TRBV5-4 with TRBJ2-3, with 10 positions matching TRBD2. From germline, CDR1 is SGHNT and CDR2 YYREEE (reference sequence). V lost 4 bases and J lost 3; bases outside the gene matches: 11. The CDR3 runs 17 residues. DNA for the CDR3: TGTGCCAGCAGCCCGATGCCAGGACTAGCGGTTACAGATACGCAGTATTTT. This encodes CASSPMPGLAVTDTQYF.

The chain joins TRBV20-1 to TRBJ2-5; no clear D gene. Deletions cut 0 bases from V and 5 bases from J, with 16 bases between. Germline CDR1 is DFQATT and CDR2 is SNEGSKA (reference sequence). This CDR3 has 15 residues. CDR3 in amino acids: CSARDIITSTETQYF. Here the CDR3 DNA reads TGCAGTGCTAGAGATATTATTACCTCGACGGAGACCCAGTACTTC.

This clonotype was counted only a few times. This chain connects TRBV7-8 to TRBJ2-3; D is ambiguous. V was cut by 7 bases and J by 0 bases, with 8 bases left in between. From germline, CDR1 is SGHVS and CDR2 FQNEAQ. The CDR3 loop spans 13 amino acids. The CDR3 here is CASTGFSTDTQYF. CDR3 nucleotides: TGTGCCAGCACCGGGTTTAGCACAGATACGCAGTATTTT. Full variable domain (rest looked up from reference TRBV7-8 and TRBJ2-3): GAGVSQSPRYKVAKRGQDVALRCDPISGHVSLFWYQQALGQGPEFLTYFQNEAQLDKSGLPSDRFFAERPEGSVSTLKIQRTQQEDSAVYLCASTGFSTDTQYFGPGTRLTVL.

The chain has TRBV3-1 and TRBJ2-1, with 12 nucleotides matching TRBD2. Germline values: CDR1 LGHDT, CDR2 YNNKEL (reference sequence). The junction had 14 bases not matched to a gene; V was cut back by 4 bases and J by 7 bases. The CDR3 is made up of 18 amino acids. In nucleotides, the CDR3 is TGTGCCAGCAGCCCCAGGCCGGCTAGCGGGGGGGCGGGGAATGAGCAGTTCTTC. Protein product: CASSPRPASGGAGNEQFF.

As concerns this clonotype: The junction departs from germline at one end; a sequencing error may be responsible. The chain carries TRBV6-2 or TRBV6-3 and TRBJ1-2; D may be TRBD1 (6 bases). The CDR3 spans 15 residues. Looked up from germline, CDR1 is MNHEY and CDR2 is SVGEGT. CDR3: CVSSYGTLISYGYTF. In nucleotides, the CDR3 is TGTGTCAGCAGTTACGGGACACTGATTAGCTACGGCTACACCTTC.

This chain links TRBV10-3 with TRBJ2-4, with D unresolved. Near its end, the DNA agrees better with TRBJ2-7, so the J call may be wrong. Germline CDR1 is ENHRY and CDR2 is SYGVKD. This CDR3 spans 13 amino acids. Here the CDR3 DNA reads TGTGCCATCGGGCCCGTGACGGGCGACGAGCAGTACTTC. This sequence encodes CAIGPVTGDEQYF.

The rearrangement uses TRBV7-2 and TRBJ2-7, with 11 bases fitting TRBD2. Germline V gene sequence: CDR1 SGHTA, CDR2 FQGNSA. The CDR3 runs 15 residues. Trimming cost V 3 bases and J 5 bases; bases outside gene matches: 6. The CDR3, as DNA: TGTGCCAGCAGCTTCGCTAGCGGGGGGTTCCACGAGCAGTACTTC. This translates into CASSFASGGFHEQYF.